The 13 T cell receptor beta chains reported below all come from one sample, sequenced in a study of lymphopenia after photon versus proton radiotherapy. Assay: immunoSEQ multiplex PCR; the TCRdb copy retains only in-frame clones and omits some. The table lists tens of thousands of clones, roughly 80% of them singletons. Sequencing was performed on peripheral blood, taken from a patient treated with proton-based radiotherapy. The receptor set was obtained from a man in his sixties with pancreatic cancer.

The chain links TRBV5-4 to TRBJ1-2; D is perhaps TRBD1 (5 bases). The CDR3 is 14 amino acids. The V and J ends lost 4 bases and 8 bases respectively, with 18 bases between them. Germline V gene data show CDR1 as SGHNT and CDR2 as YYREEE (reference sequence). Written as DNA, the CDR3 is TGTGCCAGCAGCGGGGACGGTCTTAAGAAGGGCTACACCTTC. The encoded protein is CASSGDGLKKGYTF.

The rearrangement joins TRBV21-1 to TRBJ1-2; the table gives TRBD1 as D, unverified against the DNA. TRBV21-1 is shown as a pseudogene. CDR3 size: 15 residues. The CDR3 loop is CASSKGVGPRAGYTF. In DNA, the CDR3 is TGTGCCAGCAGCAAAGGGGTAGGCCCCAGGGCTGGCTACACCTTC.

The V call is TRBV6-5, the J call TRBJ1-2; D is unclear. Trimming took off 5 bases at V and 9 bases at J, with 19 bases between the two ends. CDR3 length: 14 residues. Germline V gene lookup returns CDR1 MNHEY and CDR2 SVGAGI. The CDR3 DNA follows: TGTGCCAGCAGTCCTCAAGGTGCCACTAGTAGCTACACCTTC. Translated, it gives CASSPQGATSSYTF.

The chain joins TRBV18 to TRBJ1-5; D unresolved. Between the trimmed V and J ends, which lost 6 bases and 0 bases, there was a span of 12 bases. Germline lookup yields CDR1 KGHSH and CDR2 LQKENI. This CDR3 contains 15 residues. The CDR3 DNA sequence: TGTGCCAGCTCCACGATAGGGAATAGCAATCAGCCCCAGCATTTT. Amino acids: CASSTIGNSNQPQHF.

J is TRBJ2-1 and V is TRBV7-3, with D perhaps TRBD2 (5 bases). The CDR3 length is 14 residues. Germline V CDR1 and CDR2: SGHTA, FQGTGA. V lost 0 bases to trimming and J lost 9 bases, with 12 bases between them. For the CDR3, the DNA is TGTGCCAGCAGCTTAACCGGGATTGGTGGTGAGCAGTTCTTC. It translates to CASSLTGIGGEQFF.

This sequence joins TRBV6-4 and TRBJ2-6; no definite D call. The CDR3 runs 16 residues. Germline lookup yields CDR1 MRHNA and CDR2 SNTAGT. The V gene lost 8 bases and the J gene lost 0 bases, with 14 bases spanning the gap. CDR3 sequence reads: CASVNNLGSGANVLTF. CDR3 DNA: TGTGCCAGCGTAAATAACTTGGGCTCTGGGGCCAACGTCCTGACTTTC.

The CDR3 protein is CASSLQGNTEAFF. The CDR3 coding sequence is TGTGCCAGCAGTTTGCAGGGGAACACTGAAGCTTTCTTT. The chain is built from TRBV27 and TRBJ1-1; possible D gene TRBD1, 5 bases. Trimming removed 3 bases at V and 1 base at J, with 6 bases between. Germline V gives CDR1 MNHEY, CDR2 SMNVEV (reference sequence). The CDR3 covers 13 residues.

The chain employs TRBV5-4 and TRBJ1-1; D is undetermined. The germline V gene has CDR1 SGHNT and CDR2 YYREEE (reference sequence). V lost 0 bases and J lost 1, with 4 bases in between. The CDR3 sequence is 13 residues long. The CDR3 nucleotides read TGTGCCAGCAGCTTGGGAGCGAACACTGAAGCTTTCTTT. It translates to CASSLGANTEAFF.

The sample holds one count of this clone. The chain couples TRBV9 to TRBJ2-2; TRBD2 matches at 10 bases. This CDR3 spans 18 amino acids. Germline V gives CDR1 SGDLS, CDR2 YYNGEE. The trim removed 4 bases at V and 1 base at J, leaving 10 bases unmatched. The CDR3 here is CASSLGDSSGGNTGELFF. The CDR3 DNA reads TGTGCCAGCAGCCTCGGAGACTCTAGCGGGGGGAACACCGGGGAGCTGTTTTTT.

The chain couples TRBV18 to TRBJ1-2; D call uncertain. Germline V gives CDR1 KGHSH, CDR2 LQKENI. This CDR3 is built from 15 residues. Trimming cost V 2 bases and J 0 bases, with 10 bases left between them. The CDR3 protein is CASSPSGLTNYGYTF. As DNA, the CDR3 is TGTGCCAGCTCACCAAGTGGGCTCACTAACTATGGCTACACCTTC.

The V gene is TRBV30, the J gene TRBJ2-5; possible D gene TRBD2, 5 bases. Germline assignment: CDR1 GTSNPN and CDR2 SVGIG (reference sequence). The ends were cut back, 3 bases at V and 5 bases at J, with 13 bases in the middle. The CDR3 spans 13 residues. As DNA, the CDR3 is TGTGCCTGGAGAATTCGGCCGGGGGAGACCCAGTACTTC. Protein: CAWRIRPGETQYF.

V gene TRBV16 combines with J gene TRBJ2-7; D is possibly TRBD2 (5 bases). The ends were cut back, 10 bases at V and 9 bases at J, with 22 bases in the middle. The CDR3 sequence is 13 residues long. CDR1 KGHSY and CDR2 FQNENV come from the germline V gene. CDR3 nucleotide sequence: TGTGCCACCTCCCCCGGTAGCACCGCGGGGCAGTACTTC. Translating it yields CATSPGSTAGQYF.

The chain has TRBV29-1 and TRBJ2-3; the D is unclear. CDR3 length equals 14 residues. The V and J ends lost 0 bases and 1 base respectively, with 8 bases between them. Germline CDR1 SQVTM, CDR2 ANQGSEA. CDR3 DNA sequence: TGCAGCGTTGAAGAGAGAACGGGCACAGATACGCAGTATTTT. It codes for CSVEERTGTDTQYF.